The clone carrying this T cell receptor (beta chain) was seen a few times. What it binds is not known. Preparation of the TCRbeta library was carried out with unique molecular identifiers. TCRdb reanalysed the PCR reads using MiXCR and keeps one entry per CDR3 protein. The sample contains about 1,000,000 distinct CDR3 sequences, roughly 29% of which appear only once. The data belong to a study of T-cell reconstitution after alpha-beta-depleted transplantation in children. The study's findings and limits: At around two months after transplant, the alpha-beta T cells were reportedly derived from several hundred expanded clones that came from non-depleted graft cells. From surviving recipient T cells and thymic progenitors came the high day-60 TCRbeta diversity observed in some patients. T-cell numbers and diversity, one year after transplant, stemmed largely from T cells that were newly produced.

Per germline, CDR1 SGHTA and CDR2 FQGNSA. The trim removed 6 bases at V and 7 bases at J, leaving 13 bases unmatched. CDR3 size: 17 residues. This sequence originates from a boy younger than two who had a stem cell transplant for SCID, so the T cells may come from the graft donor. The V and J genes are TRBV7-2 and TRBJ2-1; TRBD1 aligns across 12 bases. This sample comprised PBMCs, mostly from graft donor cells, obtained 360 days after TCRalphabeta/CD19-depleted stem cell transplant. CDR3 sequence reads: CASSLPGQGAIGNEQFF. CDR3 nucleotide sequence: TGTGCCAGCAGTTTGCCGGGACAGGGGGCCATCGGGAATGAGCAGTTCTTC.